This T cell receptor (beta chain) was captured in a study of blood T cell repertoires in COVID-19. Turning to the study itself: COVID-19 samples from acute and convalescent phases originated in the United States, Italy and Spain.

As originally analysed: By means of reference gene primer amplification, nucleated cell counts were estimated. Sequencing used immunoSEQ multiplex PCR; TCRdb keeps in-frame clones, though not all of them. Clone size and V and J calls were adopted from that table, with D and trimming inferred from the DNA. The data hold 250,000 to 350,000 clones, with 86% observed a single time. Germline lookup yields CDR1 LNHDA and CDR2 SQIVND (reference sequence). This CDR3 is built from 16 residues. V was pared by 3 bases and J by 1 base, with 7 bases of the junction left unmatched. The J gene is TRBJ2-5, the V gene TRBV19, with TRBD1 matching over 8 bases. This TCR was recovered from a woman aged 25 to 45 with active or convalescent COVID-19. The sample taken for sequencing was peripheral blood. CDR3 amino acids: CASSMTQTGVQETQYF. CDR3 DNA: TGTGCCAGTAGTATGACCCAGACAGGGGTCCAAGAGACCCAGTACTTC.